This T cell receptor (beta chain) was captured in a study of blood T cells in healthy people across ages. Overall study results and limits: In the absence of known donor CMV status, changes in expanded clonotypes were possibly confounded.

Samples each had at least 5.5 micrograms of total RNA extracted. Then a second PCR, running about 6 to 11 cycles, was carried out with a sample-barcoded 5' primer and a J-beta primer mix. TCRdb independently ran MiXCR on the 5' RACE reads; one entry per CDR3 protein. The table records about a million distinct CDR3 sequences, roughly 43% of them present only once. The germline V and J ends were trimmed by 5 bases and 7 bases, with 11 bases remaining between them. The CDR3 totals 13 residues. The germline V gene encodes CDR1 MGHDK and CDR2 SYGVNS. As for this clonotype: Its target is not known.

The chain is built from TRBV25-1 and TRBJ1-4, with D perhaps TRBD1 (6 bases). This TCR derives from a man aged 30 to 39 in good health. Input material: blood. The CDR3 DNA reads as TGTGCCAGCAGTCAGGCAGGGGTTGAAAAACTGTTTTTT. It is translated as CASSQAGVEKLFF. Full variable domain (outside the CDR3, taken from reference TRBV25-1 and TRBJ1-4): EADIYQTPRYLVIGTGKKITLECSQTMGHDKMYWYQQDPGMELHLIHYSYGVNSTEKGDLSSESTVSRIRTEHFPLTLESARPSHTSQYLCASSQAGVEKLFFGSGTQLSVL.